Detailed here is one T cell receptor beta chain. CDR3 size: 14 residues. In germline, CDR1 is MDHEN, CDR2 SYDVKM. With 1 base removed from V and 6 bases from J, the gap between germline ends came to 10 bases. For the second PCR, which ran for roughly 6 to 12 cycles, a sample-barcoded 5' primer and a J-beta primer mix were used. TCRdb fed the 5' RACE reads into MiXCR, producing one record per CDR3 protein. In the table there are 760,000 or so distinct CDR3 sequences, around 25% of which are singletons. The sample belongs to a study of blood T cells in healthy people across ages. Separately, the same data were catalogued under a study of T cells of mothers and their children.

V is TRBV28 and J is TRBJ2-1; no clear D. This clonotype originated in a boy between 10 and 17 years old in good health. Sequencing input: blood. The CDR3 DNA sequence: TGTGCCAGCAGTTTATCCCCCCCAGGCAATGAGCAGTTCTTC. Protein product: CASSLSPPGNEQFF.